This record covers a single T cell receptor beta chain. Its antigen is still unknown. Trimming left V 4 bases short and J 1 base short, with 5 bases between. The CDR3 extends over 12 amino acids. Germline V lookup: CDR1 SGHNT, CDR2 YYREEE (reference sequence). Profiling relied on immunoSEQ multiplex PCR, and the TCRdb table lists in-frame clones only, not all of them. The sample lists fewer than 15,000 clones, roughly four fifths occurring once. These data originate in a study of T cells in localized non-small cell lung cancer. Study-level results: In the blood, greater T cell density corresponded to longer overall survival. Adjacent uninvolved lung tissue had the highest T cell clonality, exceeding tumor.

V usage is TRBV5-4 and J usage is TRBJ1-2; D gene unclear. The sample here was peripheral blood, taken before any cancer treatment. The TCR comes from a female donor aged 60 or older with stage I squamous cell lung carcinoma. This CDR3 reads CASSRDNYGYTF. The CDR3 DNA is TGTGCCAGCAGCCGGGATAACTATGGCTACACCTTC.